This paragraph covers one T cell receptor beta chain sequence. A junction end diverges from the germline sequence, so it may reflect a read error. This record belongs to a study of CD8 T cells in ankylosing spondylitis. Germline CDR1 reads MNHEY; CDR2 reads SVGAGI. CDR3 length: 12 amino acids. TCRdb itself ran the 5' RACE reads through MiXCR, one entry per CDR3 protein. The profile covers approximately 290,000 distinct CDR3 sequences, with less than 25% appearing a single time and 3.5% to 4.5% taken by the ten largest. The sequencing input was blood, either unsorted or a sorted T cell fraction (not recorded which). The source is a female donor with ankylosing spondylitis or in good health (not recorded which). The V gene is TRBV6-5, the J gene TRBJ2-4; 10 positions match TRBD2. CDR3 sequence reads: CASRGTSGTECF. In DNA form, the CDR3 reads TGTGCCAGCAGGGGAACTAGCGGGACCGAGTGCTTC.